The subject of this entry is one T cell receptor (beta chain). As yet, its antigen is unknown. Sequencing used immunoSEQ multiplex PCR; TCRdb keeps in-frame clones, though not all of them. Of around 140,000 clones listed, roughly 92% are singletons. Germline V gene data show CDR1 as MNHEY and CDR2 as SVGAGI. CDR3 length: 14 amino acids. Trimming at V came to 9 bases and at J to 6 bases, leaving 11 bases not matched to a gene. This entry is derived from a study of T cell responses to AZD1222 COVID-19 vaccine. Whole-study results and caveats: When two AZD1222 doses had been given, Spike-specific TCR breadth and depth rose.

This receptor was identified in an adult in good health. Specimen: peripheral blood, collected on day 0 of AZD1222 vaccination. The V call is TRBV6-5, the J call TRBJ1-5; TRBD1 matches at 7 bases. DNA for the CDR3: TGTGCCAGTTCACCGACAGGGCTTGGTCAGCCCCAGCATTTT. The encoded protein is CASSPTGLGQPQHF.